This T cell receptor (beta chain) is drawn from a study of identifying expanded T cells in peripheral blood. Sequencing was performed with immunoSEQ multiplex PCR; in TCRdb, only in-frame clones are kept and a portion is missing. The sample includes about 130,000 clones, around 88% of them seen just once. The germline V and J ends were trimmed by 3 bases and 4 bases, with 15 bases remaining between them. CDR3 size: 15 residues. Germline values: CDR1 SGHDN, CDR2 FVKESK. General observations from the study: Technical replicates showed 0.9 to 1.5 changed clones; approximately 2 weeks about 16.4; four weeks 19.

This clone occurred a few times. The antigen is unknown. The chain joins TRBV14 to TRBJ1-1; no clear D. This receptor was taken from a person aged 18-70 years in good health. The sample comprised blood. This CDR3 is CASSHGVVGSTEAFF. The CDR3 DNA sequence: TGTGCCAGCAGCCACGGAGTGGTGGGAAGCACTGAAGCTTTCTTT. Drawing the rest from reference TRBV14 and TRBJ1-1, the complete variable domain is EAGVTQFPSHSVIEKGQTVTLRCDPISGHDNLYWYRRVMGKEIKFLLHFVKESKQDESGMPNNRFLAERTGGTYSTLKVQPAELEDSGVYFCASSHGVVGSTEAFFGQGTRLTVV.